These 30 T cell receptor beta chains share one sample of origin, sequenced in a study of T cell responses to AZD1222 COVID-19 vaccine. Sequencing was performed with immunoSEQ multiplex PCR; in TCRdb, only in-frame clones are kept and a portion is missing. Here the sample spans around 99,000 clones, roughly 90% being singletons. The sample consisted of peripheral blood, taken on day 0 of AZD1222 vaccination. The receptors were sampled from an adult in good health.

The chain links TRBV5-4 to TRBJ1-6, with a possible D match to TRBD1 (6 bases). This CDR3 has 15 residues. Germline values: CDR1 SGHNT, CDR2 YYREEE (reference sequence). Trimming left V 4 bases short and J 9 bases short, with 17 bases between. CDR3 residues: CASSPVGDRSSPLHF. For the CDR3, the DNA is TGTGCCAGCAGCCCTGTGGGAGACAGGAGTTCACCCCTCCACTTT.

This chain links TRBV2 with TRBJ2-3; 7 nucleotides line up with TRBD1. CDR1 is SNHLY, CDR2 FYNNEI, per germline. J was trimmed by 0 bases and V by 6 bases; bases with no gene match: 12. This CDR3 contains 17 residues. The CDR3 nucleotides are TGTGCCAGCAGGAGCCCCTCGACAGGGAAAAGCACAGATACGCAGTATTTT. Its protein product is CASRSPSTGKSTDTQYF. Complete variable domain (other parts from reference TRBV2 and TRBJ2-3): EPEVTQTPSHQVTQMGQEVILRCVPISNHLYFYWYRQILGQKVEFLVSFYNNEISEKSEIFDDQFSVERPDGSNFTLKIRSTKLEDSAMYFCASRSPSTGKSTDTQYFGPGTRLTVL.

V and J are TRBV5-1 and TRBJ1-1; 7 nucleotides match TRBD1. V dropped 4 bases and J dropped 2; count of bases not matched to a gene: 8. This CDR3 region has 15 residues. Per the germline V gene, CDR1 is SGHRS and CDR2 is YFSETQ. The CDR3 bases are TGCGCCAGCAGCAACTCCGGGACAGCAAACACTGAAGCTTTCTTT. It is translated as CASSNSGTANTEAFF.

CDR3 coding DNA: TGTGCCAGCAGCCCTGCGAGGAATGAGCAGTTCTTC. This gives the protein CASSPARNEQFF. The chain combines TRBV12-3 or TRBV12-4 with TRBJ2-1, with unresolved D. Trimming removed 6 bases from V and 7 bases from J, with 10 bases in between. The CDR3 spans 12 residues.

This sequence joins TRBV27 and TRBJ1-2, with D maybe TRBD1 (5 bases). Germline CDR1 reads MNHEY; CDR2 reads SMNVEV (reference sequence). V gave up 3 bases and J gave up 4 bases, with 9 bases separating them. The CDR3 is 13 residues long. The CDR3 sequence: CASSFGGGYGYTF. DNA for the CDR3: TGTGCCAGCAGTTTTGGGGGTGGCTATGGCTACACCTTC.

In this sample, this clone turned up once. The J gene is TRBJ2-7, the V gene TRBV23-1; TRBD1 is a possible D gene (5 bases). TRBV23-1 is placed among ORFs of uncertain function. V gave up 3 bases and J gave up 3 bases, with 15 bases separating them. This CDR3 has 15 amino acids. The CDR3 DNA sequence: TGCGCCAGCAGTCAGCCCAGGGTTGTAGACTACGAGCAGTACGTC. The encoded protein is CASSQPRVVDYEQYV.

The chain is built from TRBV2 and TRBJ1-2; D not resolved. This CDR3 contains 13 residues. V was cut by 3 bases and J by 0 bases, with 5 bases left in between. Germline values: CDR1 SNHLY, CDR2 FYNNEI. CDR3 in DNA: TGTGCCAGCAGTGAGGAGACTAACTATGGCTACACCTTC. Encoded protein: CASSEETNYGYTF.

The chain uses TRBV29-1 and TRBJ2-5; D perhaps matches TRBD2 (5 bases). Germline CDR1 reads SQVTM; CDR2 reads ANQGSEA. The CDR3 totals 13 residues. With 2 bases removed from V and 5 bases from J, the gap between germline ends came to 12 bases. The CDR3 sequence is CSVESGPGETQYF. Here the CDR3 DNA reads TGCAGCGTTGAAAGCGGACCGGGGGAGACCCAGTACTTC. Variable domain in full (rest from reference TRBV29-1 and TRBJ2-5): SAVISQKPSRDICQRGTSLTIQCQVDSQVTMMFWYRQQPGQSLTLIATANQGSEATYESGFVIDKFPISRPNLTFSTLTVSNMSPEDSSIYLCSVESGPGETQYFGPGTRLLVL.

This sequence joins TRBV7-2 and TRBJ2-5; 10 bases line up with TRBD2. The germline gives CDR1 SGHTA, CDR2 FQGNSA. Trimming took 5 bases from V and 2 from J; bases not matched to a gene: 17. This CDR3 is 19 amino acids long. The CDR3: CASSKAWTGKLAGQETQYF. CDR3 nucleotide sequence: TGTGCCAGCAGCAAAGCTTGGACAGGGAAACTAGCGGGGCAAGAGACCCAGTACTTC.

The V gene is TRBV18, the J gene TRBJ1-2; D is possibly TRBD1 (5 bases). This CDR3 region has 12 residues. Deletions cut 1 base from V and 5 bases from J, with 5 bases between. The V gene's germline CDR1 is KGHSH and CDR2 LQKENI. Here the CDR3 DNA reads TGTGCCAGCTCACCACGGGGGTATGGCTACACCTTC. Its protein is CASSPRGYGYTF.

The V call is TRBV19, the J call TRBJ2-1; 11 positions agree with TRBD1. The trim removed 3 bases at V and 7 bases at J, leaving 8 bases unmatched. Germline V gene lookup returns CDR1 LNHDA and CDR2 SQIVND (reference sequence). The CDR3 totals 16 residues. The CDR3 protein is CASSILPGQGGNEQFF. For the CDR3, the DNA is TGTGCCAGTAGTATCTTACCGGGACAGGGGGGTAATGAGCAGTTCTTC.

The chain carries TRBV24-1 and TRBJ1-2; 8 nucleotides agree with TRBD1. The CDR3 runs 14 residues. The germline V gene encodes CDR1 KGHDR and CDR2 SFDVKD. Unmatched junction bases numbered 5, after V lost 5 bases and J lost 4 bases. The DNA of the CDR3 is TGTGCCACCAGTGCACAGGGGGGTGGCTATGGCTACACCTTC. This sequence encodes CATSAQGGGYGYTF.

V usage is TRBV6-1 and J usage is TRBJ1-5; D not resolved. Germline V gene lookup returns CDR1 MNHNS and CDR2 SASEGT. CDR3 length equals 15 residues. Deletions cut 0 bases from V and 3 bases from J, with 9 bases between. The CDR3 nucleotides read TGTGCCAGCAGTGAAGCATTGGGTTTCAATCAGCCCCAGCATTTT. Protein: CASSEALGFNQPQHF.

The V gene is TRBV6-6, the J gene TRBJ1-1; tentatively, D is TRBD1 (5 bases). Germline assignment: CDR1 MNHNY and CDR2 SVGAGI (reference sequence). The CDR3 is 13 residues long. Trimming left V 2 bases short and J 8 bases short, with 12 bases between. Here the CDR3 DNA reads TGTGCCAGCAGTTACGGGGGGTCGGGAGAAGCTTTCTTT. Protein: CASSYGGSGEAFF.

The genes are TRBV7-9 and TRBJ1-6; D uncertain. With 3 bases removed from V and 8 bases from J, the gap between germline ends came to 11 bases. This CDR3 spans 14 amino acids. CDR1 and CDR2 from the germline V gene are SEHNR and FQNEAQ (reference sequence). CDR3 DNA sequence: TGTGCCAGCAGCTTTACAGATTCCTATTCACCCCTCCACTTT. Amino acids: CASSFTDSYSPLHF.

The CDR3 reads CASSASGELFF. As DNA, the CDR3 is TGTGCCAGCAGCGCCTCCGGGGAGCTGTTTTTT. The chain uses TRBV2 and TRBJ2-2; unclear D gene. The germline gives CDR1 SNHLY, CDR2 FYNNEI. The CDR3 loop spans 11 amino acids. V lost 6 bases and J lost 6, with 5 bases in between.

The chain carries TRBV7-2 and TRBJ1-4, with 7 bases identical to TRBD1. The V gene's germline CDR1 is SGHTA and CDR2 FQGNSA. The trim removed 1 base at V and 9 bases at J, leaving 11 bases unmatched. There are 16 residues in the CDR3. CDR3 residues: CASSLVSTGRLQKLFF. DNA for the CDR3: TGTGCCAGCAGCTTAGTCTCGACAGGGAGGCTCCAAAAACTGTTTTTT. The full variable domain, completed using reference TRBV7-2 and TRBJ1-4, is GAGVSQSPSNKVTEKGKDVELRCDPISGHTALYWYRQSLGQGLEFLIYFQGNSAPDKSGLPSDRFSAERTGGSVSTLTIQRTQQEDSAVYLCASSLVSTGRLQKLFFGSGTQLSVL.

This clone was seen once. The chain couples TRBV7-9 to TRBJ2-1; 7 bases are shared with TRBD1. The CDR3 extends over 16 amino acids. Unmatched junction bases numbered 12, after V lost 5 bases and J lost 5 bases. Germline loops: CDR1 SEHNR, CDR2 FQNEAQ (reference sequence). CDR3 DNA sequence: TGTGCCAGCAGCCTTGACAGGGCAACACTGGACAATGAGCAGTTCTTC. This sequence encodes CASSLDRATLDNEQFF.

The chain joins TRBV5-1 to TRBJ1-2; perhaps TRBD1 as D (5 bases). The ends were cut back, 5 bases at V and 8 bases at J, with 16 bases in the middle. Germline-derived CDR1 and CDR2 are SGHRS and YFSETQ. This CDR3 region has 13 residues. CDR3 bases: TGCGCCAGCAGTCAGGGCCTGATGGAGGGCTACACCTTC. Its protein product is CASSQGLMEGYTF.

The chain links TRBV12-1 to TRBJ2-6; TRBD1, the table's D call, lacks a check against the DNA. TRBV12-1 is reported as a pseudogene. This CDR3 contains 18 residues. The CDR3 nucleotides are TGTGCCAGCAGCTCTTCGACAGTACTAAGCTCTGGGGCCAACGTCCTGACTTTC. Translating gives CASSSSTVLSSGANVLTF.

This rearrangement joins TRBV29-1 to TRBJ1-2; 7 bases align to TRBD1. The CDR3 contains 14 residues. V dropped 1 base and J dropped 7; count of bases not matched to a gene: 9. Per germline, CDR1 SQVTM and CDR2 ANQGSEA. The CDR3 sequence is CSVEGQGQVGGYTF. In DNA form, the CDR3 reads TGCAGCGTTGAAGGACAGGGTCAAGTGGGTGGCTACACCTTC. Full variable domain (remainder filled in from reference TRBV29-1 and TRBJ1-2): SAVISQKPSRDICQRGTSLTIQCQVDSQVTMMFWYRQQPGQSLTLIATANQGSEATYESGFVIDKFPISRPNLTFSTLTVSNMSPEDSSIYLCSVEGQGQVGGYTFGSGTRLTVV.

The rearrangement uses TRBV29-1 and TRBJ2-1; 9 bases are a match to TRBD1. CDR1 and CDR2 (germline): SQVTM, ANQGSEA. The CDR3 consists of 15 residues. Unmatched junction bases numbered 7, after V lost 0 bases and J lost 7 bases. CDR3 DNA: TGCAGCGTTGAAGATCCGGGACAGGGTAGGAATGAGCAGTTCTTC. It yields the protein CSVEDPGQGRNEQFF.

The V gene is TRBV7-9, the J gene TRBJ2-5; 11 bases fit TRBD2. The CDR3 loop spans 16 amino acids. Germline CDR1 SEHNR, CDR2 FQNEAQ (reference sequence). The J segment lost 3 bases and the V segment lost 5 bases, leaving 8 bases of the junction unmatched. The CDR3 DNA sequence: TGTGCCAGCAGCATTAGCGGGAGGGCCGGGAAAGAGACCCAGTACTTC. This sequence encodes CASSISGRAGKETQYF.

The genes are TRBV7-9 and TRBJ1-1; possible D gene TRBD1, 6 bases. V shed 6 bases and J shed 5 bases, with 16 bases lying between them. The germline gives CDR1 SEHNR, CDR2 FQNEAQ (reference sequence). The CDR3 spans 14 residues. The CDR3 DNA follows: TGTGCCAGCAGTCACGGTGGGGGCGGGACTGAAGCTTTCTTT. Translated, it gives CASSHGGGGTEAFF.

This clone has only one observation. V usage is TRBV18 and J usage is TRBJ2-2; either TRBD1 or TRBD2 may fit D (6 bases each). The germline V gene encodes CDR1 KGHSH and CDR2 LQKENI. Trimming cost V 1 base and J 6 bases, with 15 bases left between them. This CDR3 spans 16 amino acids. The CDR3: CASSPLGGQGSGELFF. The CDR3 nucleotides are TGTGCCAGCTCACCACTTGGGGGGCAAGGATCCGGGGAGCTGTTTTTT.

This clone was found a few times. The genes are TRBV5-1 and TRBJ1-4, with 7 bases fitting TRBD1. V gave up 4 bases and J gave up 5 bases; unmatched junction bases: 11. CDR1 is SGHRS and CDR2 is YFSETQ in the germline V gene. This CDR3 contains 16 residues. CDR3 nucleotides: TGCGCCAGCAGCGCGACACCCGGGACAGAGAATGAAAAACTGTTTTTT. Translation gives CASSATPGTENEKLFF.

This sequence joins TRBV21-1 and TRBJ2-7; the D call in the table, TRBD2, was not verified against the DNA. TRBV21-1 is a recognized pseudogene. The CDR3 is made up of 15 amino acids. The CDR3 loop is CASSKVLECSYEQYF. CDR3 DNA sequence: TGTGCCAGCAGCAAAGTTCTAGAGTGCTCCTACGAGCAGTACTTC.

This chain connects TRBV9 to TRBJ2-1, with 10 positions matching TRBD2. The germline CDR1 and CDR2 sequences are SGDLS and YYNGEE. The CDR3 sequence is 15 residues long. J gave up 8 bases and V 4 bases, and 9 bases lay outside the gene matches. The CDR3: CASSLPSGTSDEQFF. The CDR3, as DNA: TGTGCCAGCAGCTTACCATCCGGGACTAGCGATGAGCAGTTCTTC.

The chain couples TRBV6-5 to TRBJ2-2; D call uncertain. The CDR3 is 11 residues long. Deletions cut 3 bases from V and 8 bases from J, with 4 bases between. Per germline, CDR1 MNHEY and CDR2 SVGAGI. CDR3 sequence: CASSYLGELFF. The CDR3 region has the DNA TGTGCCAGCAGTTATTTAGGGGAGCTGTTTTTT.

J is TRBJ2-5 and V is TRBV29-1; 8 nucleotides match TRBD2. Germline-derived CDR1 and CDR2 are SQVTM and ANQGSEA. This CDR3 contains 12 residues. V gave up 7 bases and J gave up 2 bases; unmatched junction bases: 3. CDR3 protein: CSALAVQETQYF. The CDR3 DNA sequence: TGCAGCGCACTAGCGGTACAAGAGACCCAGTACTTC.